This record looks at one T cell receptor (beta chain) sequence and its context. These data belong to a study of blood T cell repertoires in COVID-19. Study background: Specimens from acute and convalescent COVID-19 originated in the United States, Italy and Spain.

Sequenced by immunoSEQ multiplex PCR; TCRdb stores in-frame clones only, minus some. The sample records 150,000 to 200,000 clones, 70% to 90% being singletons. This CDR3 has 15 amino acids. Trimming shortened V by 5 bases and J by 0 bases, and 8 bases separated the two germline ends. CDR1 and CDR2 (germline): KGHSH, LQKENI. Sample: peripheral blood. The genes are TRBV18 and TRBJ2-6; D is possibly TRBD1 (5 bases). This TCR was recovered from a human donor in a cohort sampled during active COVID-19. CDR3 DNA: TGTGCCAGCTCATCGACAGCCTCTGGGGCCAACGTCCTGACTTTC. Protein sequence: CASSSTASGANVLTF. Together with reference TRBV18 and TRBJ2-6, the CDR3 gives the full variable domain: NAGVMQNPRHLVRRRGQEARLRCSPMKGHSHVYWYRQLPEEGLKFMVYLQKENIIDESGMPKERFSAEFPKEGPSILRIQQVVRGDSAAYFCASSSTASGANVLTFGAGSRLTVL.